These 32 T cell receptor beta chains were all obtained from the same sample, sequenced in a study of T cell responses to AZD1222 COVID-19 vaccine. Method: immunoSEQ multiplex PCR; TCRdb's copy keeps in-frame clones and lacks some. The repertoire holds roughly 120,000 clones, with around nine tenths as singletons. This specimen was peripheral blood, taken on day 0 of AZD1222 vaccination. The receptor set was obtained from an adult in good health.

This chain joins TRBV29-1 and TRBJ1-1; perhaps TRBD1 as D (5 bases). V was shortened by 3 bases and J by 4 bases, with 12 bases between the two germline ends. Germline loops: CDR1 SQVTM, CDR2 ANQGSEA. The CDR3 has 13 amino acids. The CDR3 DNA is TGCAGCGTTGAGGGGGTTTTTGGCACTGAAGCTTTCTTT. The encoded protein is CSVEGVFGTEAFF. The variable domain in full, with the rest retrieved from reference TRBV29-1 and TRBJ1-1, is SAVISQKPSRDICQRGTSLTIQCQVDSQVTMMFWYRQQPGQSLTLIATANQGSEATYESGFVIDKFPISRPNLTFSTLTVSNMSPEDSSIYLCSVEGVFGTEAFFGQGTRLTVV.

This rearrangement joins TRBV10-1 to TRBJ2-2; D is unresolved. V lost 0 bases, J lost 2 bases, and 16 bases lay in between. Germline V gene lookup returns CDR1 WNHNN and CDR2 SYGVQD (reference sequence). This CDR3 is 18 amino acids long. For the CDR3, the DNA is TGCGCCAGCAGTGAGTCCACTGCAGGTCTGCTAAACACCGGGGAGCTGTTTTTT. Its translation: CASSESTAGLLNTGELFF.

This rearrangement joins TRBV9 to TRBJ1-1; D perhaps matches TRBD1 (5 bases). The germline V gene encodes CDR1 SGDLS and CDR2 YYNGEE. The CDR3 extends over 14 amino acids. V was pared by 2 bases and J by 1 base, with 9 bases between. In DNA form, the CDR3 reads TGTGCCAGCAGCGTCTTCGGACAGAACACTGAAGCTTTCTTT. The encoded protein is CASSVFGQNTEAFF.

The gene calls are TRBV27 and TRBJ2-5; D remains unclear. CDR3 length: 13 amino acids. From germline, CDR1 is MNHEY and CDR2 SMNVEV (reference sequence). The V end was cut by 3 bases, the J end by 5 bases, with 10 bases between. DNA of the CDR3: TGTGCCAGCAGTTTTACGGGCTGGGAGACCCAGTACTTC. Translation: CASSFTGWETQYF.

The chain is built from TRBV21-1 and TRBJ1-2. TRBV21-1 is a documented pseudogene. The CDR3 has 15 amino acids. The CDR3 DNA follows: TGTGCCAGCATCTGTCCGGGCCTGGAAGACTATGGCTACACCTTC. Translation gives CASICPGLEDYGYTF.

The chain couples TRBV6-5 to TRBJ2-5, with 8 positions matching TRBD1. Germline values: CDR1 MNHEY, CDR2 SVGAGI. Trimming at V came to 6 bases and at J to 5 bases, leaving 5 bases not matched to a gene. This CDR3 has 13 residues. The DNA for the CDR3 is TGTGCCAGCAGGAGGACAGGGTCGGAGACCCAGTACTTC. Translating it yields CASRRTGSETQYF.

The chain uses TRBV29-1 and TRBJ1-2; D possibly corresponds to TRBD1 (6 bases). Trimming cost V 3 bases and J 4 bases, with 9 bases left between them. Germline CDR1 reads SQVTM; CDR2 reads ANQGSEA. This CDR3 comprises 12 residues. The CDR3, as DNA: TGCAGCGTTGACCTAGGGGGCTATGGCTACACCTTC. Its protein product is CSVDLGGYGYTF.

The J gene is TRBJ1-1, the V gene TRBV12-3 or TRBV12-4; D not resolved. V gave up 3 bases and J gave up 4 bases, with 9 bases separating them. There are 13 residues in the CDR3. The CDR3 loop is CASSLEGSTEAFF. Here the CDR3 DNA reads TGTGCCAGCAGTTTGGAGGGTAGCACTGAAGCTTTCTTT.

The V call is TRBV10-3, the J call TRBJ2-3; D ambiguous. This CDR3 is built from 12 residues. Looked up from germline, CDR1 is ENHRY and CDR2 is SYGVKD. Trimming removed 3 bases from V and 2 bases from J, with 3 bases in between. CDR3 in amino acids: CAISDYTDTQYF. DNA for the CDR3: TGTGCCATCAGTGATTACACAGATACGCAGTATTTT.

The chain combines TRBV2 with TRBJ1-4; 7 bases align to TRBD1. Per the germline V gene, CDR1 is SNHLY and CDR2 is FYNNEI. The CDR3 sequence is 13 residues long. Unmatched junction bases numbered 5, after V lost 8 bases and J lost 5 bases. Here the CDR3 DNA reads TGTGCCAGCGAGAGGGGGCCGAATGAAAAACTGTTTTTT. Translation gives CASERGPNEKLFF.

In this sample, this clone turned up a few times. This chain's CDR3 is CASSLVSRGYGYTF. CDR3 nucleotides: TGTGCCAGCAGCTTGGTTAGCAGGGGATATGGCTACACCTTC. The rearrangement uses TRBV5-6 and TRBJ1-2, with a weak D call TRBD1 (6 bases). With 0 bases removed from V and 5 bases from J, the gap between germline ends came to 11 bases. CDR3 length: 14 residues. Germline values: CDR1 SGHDT, CDR2 YYEEEE.

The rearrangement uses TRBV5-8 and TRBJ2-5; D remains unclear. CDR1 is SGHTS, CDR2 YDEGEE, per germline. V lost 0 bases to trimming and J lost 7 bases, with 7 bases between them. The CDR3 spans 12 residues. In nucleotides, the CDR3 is TGTGCCAGCAGCTTGGAGCGTAGGACCCAGTACTTC. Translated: CASSLERRTQYF.

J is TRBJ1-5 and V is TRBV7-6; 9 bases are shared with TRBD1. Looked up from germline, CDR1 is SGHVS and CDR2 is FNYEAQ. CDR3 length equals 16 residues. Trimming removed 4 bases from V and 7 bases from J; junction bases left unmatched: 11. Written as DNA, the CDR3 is TGTGCCAGCAGCTCCGGGGACAGGGTTGAGGAGCAGCCCCAGCATTTT. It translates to CASSSGDRVEEQPQHF.

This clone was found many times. The CDR3 sequence is CASSQGVTGANVLTF. The CDR3 bases are TGTGCCAGCAGCCAAGGAGTTACAGGGGCCAACGTCCTGACTTTC. The genes are TRBV3-1 (or the pseudogene TRBV3-2) and TRBJ2-6; unclear D gene. The CDR3 has 15 amino acids. The V end was cut by 1 base, the J end by 4 bases, with 8 bases between. Germline V CDR1 and CDR2: LGHDT, YNNKEL (reference sequence).

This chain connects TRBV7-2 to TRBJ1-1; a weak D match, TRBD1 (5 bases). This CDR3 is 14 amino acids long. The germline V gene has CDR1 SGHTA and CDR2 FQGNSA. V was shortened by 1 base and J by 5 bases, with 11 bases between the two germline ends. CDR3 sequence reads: CASSLVVGGTEAFF. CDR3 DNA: TGTGCCAGCAGCTTAGTGGTGGGGGGGACTGAAGCTTTCTTT.

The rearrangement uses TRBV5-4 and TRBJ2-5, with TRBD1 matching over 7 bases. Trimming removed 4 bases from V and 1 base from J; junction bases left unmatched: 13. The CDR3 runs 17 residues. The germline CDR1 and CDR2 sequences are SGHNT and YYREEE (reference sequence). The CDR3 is CASSTLRDSPIQETQYF. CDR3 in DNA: TGTGCCAGCAGCACACTCCGGGACAGCCCCATCCAAGAGACCCAGTACTTC.

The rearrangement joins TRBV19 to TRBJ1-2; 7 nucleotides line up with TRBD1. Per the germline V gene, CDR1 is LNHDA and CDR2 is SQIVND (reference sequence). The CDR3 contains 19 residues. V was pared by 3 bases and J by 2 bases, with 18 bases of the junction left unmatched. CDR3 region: CASSMYGPSGGTRNYGYTF. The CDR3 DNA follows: TGTGCCAGTAGTATGTATGGGCCCTCAGGGGGAACTAGGAACTATGGCTACACCTTC.

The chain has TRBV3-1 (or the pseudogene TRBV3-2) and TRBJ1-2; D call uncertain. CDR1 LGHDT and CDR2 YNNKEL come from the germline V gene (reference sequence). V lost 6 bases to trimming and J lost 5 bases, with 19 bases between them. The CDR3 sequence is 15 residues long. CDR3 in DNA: TGTGCCAGCAGACCAGACCCGGGAGGGTCGTATGGCTACACCTTC. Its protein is CASRPDPGGSYGYTF.

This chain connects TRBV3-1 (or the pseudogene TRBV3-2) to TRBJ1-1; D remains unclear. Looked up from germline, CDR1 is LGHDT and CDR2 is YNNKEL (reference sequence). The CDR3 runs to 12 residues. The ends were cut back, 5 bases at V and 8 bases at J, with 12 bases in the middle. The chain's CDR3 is CASSSIEREAFF. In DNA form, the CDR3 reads TGTGCCAGCAGCTCTATAGAACGCGAAGCTTTCTTT.

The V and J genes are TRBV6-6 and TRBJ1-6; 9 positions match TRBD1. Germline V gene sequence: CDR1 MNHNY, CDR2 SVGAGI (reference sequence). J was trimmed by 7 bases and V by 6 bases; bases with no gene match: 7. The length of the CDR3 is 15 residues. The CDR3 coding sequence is TGTGCCAGCAGGAGGGAGGGACAGGGCAATTCACCCCTCCACTTT. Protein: CASRREGQGNSPLHF.

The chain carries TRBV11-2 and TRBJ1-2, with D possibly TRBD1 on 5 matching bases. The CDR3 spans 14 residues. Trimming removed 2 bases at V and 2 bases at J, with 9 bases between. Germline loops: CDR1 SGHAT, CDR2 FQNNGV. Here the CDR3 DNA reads TGTGCCAGCAGCTTAAGCCAGGGAAACTATGGCTACACCTTC. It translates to CASSLSQGNYGYTF.

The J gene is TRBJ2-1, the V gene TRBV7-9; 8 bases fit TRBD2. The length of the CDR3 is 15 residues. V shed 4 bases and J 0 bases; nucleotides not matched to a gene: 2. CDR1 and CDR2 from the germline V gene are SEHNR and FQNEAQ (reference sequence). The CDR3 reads CASSSGTSSYNEQFF. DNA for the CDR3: TGTGCCAGCAGCTCGGGGACTAGCTCCTACAATGAGCAGTTCTTC.

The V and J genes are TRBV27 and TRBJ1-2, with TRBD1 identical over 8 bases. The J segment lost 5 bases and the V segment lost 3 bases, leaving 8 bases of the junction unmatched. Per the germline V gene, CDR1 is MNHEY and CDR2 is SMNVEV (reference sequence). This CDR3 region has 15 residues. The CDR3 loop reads CASSFRRQGSYGYTF. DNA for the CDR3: TGTGCCAGCAGTTTCAGGAGACAGGGGTCTTATGGCTACACCTTC.

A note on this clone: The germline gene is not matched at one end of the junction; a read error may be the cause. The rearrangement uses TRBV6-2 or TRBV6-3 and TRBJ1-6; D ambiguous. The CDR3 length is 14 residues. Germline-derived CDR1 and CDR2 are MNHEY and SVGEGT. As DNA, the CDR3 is TGTGCCAGCACTTACACCACAAGTAACTCACCCCTCCACTTT. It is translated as CASTYTTSNSPLHF.

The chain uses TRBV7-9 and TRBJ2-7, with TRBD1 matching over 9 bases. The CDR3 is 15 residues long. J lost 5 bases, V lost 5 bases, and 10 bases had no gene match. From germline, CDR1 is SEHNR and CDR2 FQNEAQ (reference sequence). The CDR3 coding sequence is TGTGCCAGCAGCGATCCGGACAGGGGAAACAACGAGCAGTACTTC. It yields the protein CASSDPDRGNNEQYF.

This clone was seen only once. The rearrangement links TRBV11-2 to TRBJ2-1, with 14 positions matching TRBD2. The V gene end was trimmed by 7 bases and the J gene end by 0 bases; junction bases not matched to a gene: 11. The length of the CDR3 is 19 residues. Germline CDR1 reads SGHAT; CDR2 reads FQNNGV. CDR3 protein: CASTSRLAGGPGSYNEQFF. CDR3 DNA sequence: TGTGCCAGCACATCCCGACTAGCGGGGGGGCCGGGCTCCTACAATGAGCAGTTCTTC.

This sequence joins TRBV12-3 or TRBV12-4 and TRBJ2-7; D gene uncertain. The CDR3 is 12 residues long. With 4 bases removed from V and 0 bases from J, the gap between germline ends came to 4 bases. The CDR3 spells CASSSLSYEQYF. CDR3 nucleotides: TGTGCCAGCAGTTCCCTCTCCTACGAGCAGTACTTC.

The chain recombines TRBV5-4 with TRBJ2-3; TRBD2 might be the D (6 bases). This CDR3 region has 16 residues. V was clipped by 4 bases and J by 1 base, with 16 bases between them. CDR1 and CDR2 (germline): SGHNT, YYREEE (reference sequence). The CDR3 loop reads CASSLTSRGGTDTQYF. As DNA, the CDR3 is TGTGCCAGCAGCCTGACTTCTCGCGGGGGCACAGATACGCAGTATTTT.

The CDR3 protein is CASSSRVQETQYF. CDR3 DNA sequence: TGTGCCAGCAGCTCCAGGGTGCAAGAGACCCAGTACTTC. The chain uses TRBV7-2 and TRBJ2-5; a weak D match, TRBD1 (5 bases). The CDR3 has 13 residues. Germline V gene sequence: CDR1 SGHTA, CDR2 FQGNSA. V lost 4 bases to trimming and J lost 2 bases, with 8 bases between them.

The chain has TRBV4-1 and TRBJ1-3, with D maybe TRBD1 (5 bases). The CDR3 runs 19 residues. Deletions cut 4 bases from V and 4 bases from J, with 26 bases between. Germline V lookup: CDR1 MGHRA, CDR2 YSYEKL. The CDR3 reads CASSRNQSPGKRRGNTIYF. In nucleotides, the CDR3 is TGCGCCAGCAGCCGAAACCAGTCCCCAGGGAAGAGGAGAGGAAACACCATATATTTT.

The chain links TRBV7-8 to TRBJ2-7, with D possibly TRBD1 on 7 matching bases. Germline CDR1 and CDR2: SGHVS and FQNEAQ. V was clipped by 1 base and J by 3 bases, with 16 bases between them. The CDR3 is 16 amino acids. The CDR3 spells CASSLGGGDSGYEQYF. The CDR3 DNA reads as TGTGCCAGCAGCTTAGGCGGAGGGGACAGTGGCTACGAGCAGTACTTC.

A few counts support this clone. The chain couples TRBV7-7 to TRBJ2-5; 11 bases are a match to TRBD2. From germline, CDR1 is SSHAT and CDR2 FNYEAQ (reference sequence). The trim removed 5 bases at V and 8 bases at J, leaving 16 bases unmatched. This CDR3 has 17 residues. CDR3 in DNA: TGTGCCAGCAGCCCCGTTAGAGGGACTAGCGGTACTACAACCCAGTACTTC. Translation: CASSPVRGTSGTTTQYF.